This T cell receptor (beta chain) was captured in a study of shared clonotypes between healthy human individuals. The CDR3 is 17 residues long. CDR1 is SGHRS and CDR2 is YFSETQ in the germline V gene. The repertoire was sequenced with immunoSEQ multiplex PCR; TCRdb's copy has only in-frame clones and lacks some. This sample has under 350,000 clones, with roughly 84% found just once. As regards this clone: The junction does not match germline at one end; this may be a read error. Other DNA sequences from this sample encode an identical CDR3 as well.

This receptor was identified in a man younger than 35 in good health. The chain employs TRBV5-1 and TRBJ2-6, with a possible D match to TRBD1 (6 bases). Source material: memory CD8+ T cells sorted from blood. Subset denoted: CD45RO+ cells pooled with CCR7-negative TemRA cells. CDR3 sequence (DNA): TGTGCCAGCAGCTTACAGGGTGGGTACTCTGGGGCCAACGTCTTGACTTTC. This encodes CASSLQGGYSGANVLTF.